This T cell receptor beta chain was found in a study of T cell responses to AZD1222 COVID-19 vaccine. Findings and caveats of the study: Vaccination with two AZD1222 doses was followed by a rise in Spike-specific TCR breadth and depth.

Libraries were prepared by immunoSEQ multiplex PCR; TCRdb keeps only in-frame clonotypes and omits some of them. The sample shows 90,000 or so clones, 65% to 90% of them seen only once. To note about this clone: What it binds is not known.

Per germline, CDR1 SQVTM and CDR2 ANQGSEA. The CDR3 contains 14 residues. Trimming took off 1 base at V and 1 base at J, with 7 bases between the two ends. The genes are TRBV29-1 and TRBJ2-2; perhaps TRBD2 as D (5 bases). This sequence originates from an adult in good health. The sequenced sample was peripheral blood, obtained on day 0 of AZD1222 vaccination. For the CDR3, the DNA is TGCAGCGTTGAAGCGGGGTTGAACACCGGGGAGCTGTTTTTT. Residues: CSVEAGLNTGELFF.